This TCR beta chain was captured in a study of shared clonotypes between healthy human individuals. Notes on the study in general: Sampling involved blood alone; tissue repertoires likely differ. Generation probabilities of non-shared clonotypes were lower (relative to those shared by all four donors).

Naive CD8 cells, CD45RO-negative and positively selected for CCR7, excluded terminally differentiated effector memory CD45RA+ cells. CDR3 size: 13 residues. Germline CDR1 is MDHEN and CDR2 is SYDVKM. The J segment lost 5 bases and the V segment lost 2 bases, leaving 1 base of the junction unmatched. Using immunoSEQ multiplex PCR, the repertoire was profiled, and TCRdb retains in-frame clones only, with some absent. The table records roughly 2 million clones, approximately 94% of them present only once. This clone was detected only once. Its antigen is undetermined. The receptor comes from a man aged 18 to 29 in good health. The chain joins TRBV28 to TRBJ2-5; TRBD1 matches at 8 bases. Material for sequencing was naive CD8+ T cells sorted from blood. In DNA, the CDR3 is TGTGCCAGCAGTTTAAACAGGGGGGAGACCCAGTACTTC. Its translation: CASSLNRGETQYF.